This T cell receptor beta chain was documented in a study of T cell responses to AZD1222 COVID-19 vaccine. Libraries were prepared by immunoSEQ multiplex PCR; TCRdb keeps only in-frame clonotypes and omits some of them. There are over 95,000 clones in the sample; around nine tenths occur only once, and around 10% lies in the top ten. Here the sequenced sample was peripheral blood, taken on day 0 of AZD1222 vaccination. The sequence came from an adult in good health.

This CDR3 is CASSLGTSDQETQYF. The CDR3 bases are TGTGCCAGCAGCCTCGGGACTAGCGACCAAGAGACCCAGTACTTC. The V gene is TRBV7-9, the J gene TRBJ2-5, with TRBD2 matching over 10 bases. The germline V gene has CDR1 SEHNR and CDR2 FQNEAQ (reference sequence). The CDR3 contains 15 residues. V trimming: 5 bases; J trimming: 0 bases; junction bases outside the gene matches: 3. The full variable domain, its missing parts supplied by reference TRBV7-9 and TRBJ2-5, is DTGVSQNPRHKITKRGQNVTFRCDPISEHNRLYWYRQTLGQGPEFLTYFQNEAQLEKSRLLSDRFSAERPKGSFSTLEIQRTEQGDSAMYLCASSLGTSDQETQYFGPGTRLLVL.